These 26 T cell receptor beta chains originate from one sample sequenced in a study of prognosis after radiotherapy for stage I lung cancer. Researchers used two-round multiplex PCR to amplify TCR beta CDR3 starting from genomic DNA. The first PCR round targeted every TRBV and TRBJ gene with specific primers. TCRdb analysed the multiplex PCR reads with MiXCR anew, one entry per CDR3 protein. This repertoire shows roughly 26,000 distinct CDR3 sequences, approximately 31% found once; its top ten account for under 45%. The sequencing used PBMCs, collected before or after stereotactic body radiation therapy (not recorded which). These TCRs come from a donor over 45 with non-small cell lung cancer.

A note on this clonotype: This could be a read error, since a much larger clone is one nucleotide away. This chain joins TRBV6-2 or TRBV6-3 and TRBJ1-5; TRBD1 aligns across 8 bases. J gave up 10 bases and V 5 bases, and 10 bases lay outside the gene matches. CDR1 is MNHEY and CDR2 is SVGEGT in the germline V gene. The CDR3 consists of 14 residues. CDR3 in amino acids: CASSPAGGLHPQHF. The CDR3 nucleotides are TGTGCCAGCAGTCCTGCAGGGGGCCTGCATCCCCAGCATTTT.

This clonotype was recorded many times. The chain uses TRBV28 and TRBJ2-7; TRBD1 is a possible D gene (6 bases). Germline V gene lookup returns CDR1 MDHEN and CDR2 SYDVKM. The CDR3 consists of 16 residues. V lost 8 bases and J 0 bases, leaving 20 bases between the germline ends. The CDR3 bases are TGTGCCAGCCGAGCCCCGGGACAACCTAGCTCCTACGAGCAGTACTTC. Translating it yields CASRAPGQPSSYEQYF.

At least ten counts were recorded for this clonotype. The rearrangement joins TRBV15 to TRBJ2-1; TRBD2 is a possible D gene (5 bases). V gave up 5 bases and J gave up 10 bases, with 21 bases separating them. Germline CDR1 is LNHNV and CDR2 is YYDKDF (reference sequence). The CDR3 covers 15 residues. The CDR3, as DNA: TGTGCCACCAGCTTGAGGGCCGGGATCTTTGACGAGCAGTTCTTC. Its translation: CATSLRAGIFDEQFF.

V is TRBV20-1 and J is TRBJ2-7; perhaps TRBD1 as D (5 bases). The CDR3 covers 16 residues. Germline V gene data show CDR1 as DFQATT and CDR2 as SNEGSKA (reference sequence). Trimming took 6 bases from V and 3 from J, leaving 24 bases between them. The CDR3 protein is CSALPGADSDSYEQYF. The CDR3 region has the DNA TGCAGTGCCCTCCCAGGTGCCGACAGTGACAGCTACGAGCAGTACTTC.

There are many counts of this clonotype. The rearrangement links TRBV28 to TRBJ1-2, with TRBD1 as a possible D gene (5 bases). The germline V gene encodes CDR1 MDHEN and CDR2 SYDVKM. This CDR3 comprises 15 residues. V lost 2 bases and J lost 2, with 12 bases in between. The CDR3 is CASSLRRVKNYGYTF. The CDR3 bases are TGTGCCAGCAGTTTACGCAGGGTAAAGAACTATGGCTACACCTTC.

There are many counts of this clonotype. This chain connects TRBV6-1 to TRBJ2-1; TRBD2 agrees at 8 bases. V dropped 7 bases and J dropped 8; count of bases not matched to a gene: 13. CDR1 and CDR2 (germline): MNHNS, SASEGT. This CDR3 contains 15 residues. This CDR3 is CASIPSGTSIYEQFF. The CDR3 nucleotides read TGTGCCAGCATTCCCTCCGGGACTAGTATTTATGAGCAGTTCTTC.

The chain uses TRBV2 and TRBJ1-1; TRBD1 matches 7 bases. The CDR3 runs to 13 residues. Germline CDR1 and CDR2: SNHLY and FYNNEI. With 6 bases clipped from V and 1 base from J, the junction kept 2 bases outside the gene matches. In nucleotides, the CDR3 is TGTGCCAGCAGGGGGACAGCGAACACTGAAGCTTTCTTT. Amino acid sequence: CASRGTANTEAFF.

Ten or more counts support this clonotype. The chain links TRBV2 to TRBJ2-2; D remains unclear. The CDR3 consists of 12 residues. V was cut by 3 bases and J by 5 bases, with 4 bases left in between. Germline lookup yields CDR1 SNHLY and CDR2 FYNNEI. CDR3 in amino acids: CASSDRTGELFF. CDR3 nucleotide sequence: TGTGCCAGCAGTGACAGAACCGGGGAGCTGTTTTTT.

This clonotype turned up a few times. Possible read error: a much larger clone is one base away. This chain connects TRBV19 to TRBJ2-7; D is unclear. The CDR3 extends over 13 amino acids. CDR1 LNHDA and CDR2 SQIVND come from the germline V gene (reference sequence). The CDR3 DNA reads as TGTGCCAGTAGTATAGTAGTCGAAGAAGAGCAGTCCTTC. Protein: CASSIVVEEEQSF.

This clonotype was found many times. DNA of the CDR3: TGTGGCACAAAAGGTTACACAGATACGCAGTATTTT. Its translation is CGTKGYTDTQYF. This rearrangement joins TRBV7-9 to TRBJ2-3; D uncertain. Per germline, CDR1 SEHNR and CDR2 FQNEAQ (reference sequence). The CDR3 has 12 amino acids. The full variable domain, its missing parts supplied by reference TRBV7-9 and TRBJ2-3, is DTGVSQNPRHKITKRGQNVTFRCDPISEHNRLYWYRQTLGQGPEFLTYFQNEAQLEKSRLLSDRFSAERPKGSFSTLEIQRTEQGDSAMYLCGTKGYTDTQYFGPGTRLTVL.

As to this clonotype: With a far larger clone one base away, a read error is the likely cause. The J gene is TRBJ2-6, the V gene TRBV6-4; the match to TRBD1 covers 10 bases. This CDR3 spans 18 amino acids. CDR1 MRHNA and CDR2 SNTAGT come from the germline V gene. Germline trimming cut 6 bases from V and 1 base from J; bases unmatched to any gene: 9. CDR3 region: CASRSWTGGLSGANVLTF. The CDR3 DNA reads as TGTGCCAGCAGATCCTGGACAGGGGGGCTTTCTGGGGCCAACGTCCTGACTTTC.

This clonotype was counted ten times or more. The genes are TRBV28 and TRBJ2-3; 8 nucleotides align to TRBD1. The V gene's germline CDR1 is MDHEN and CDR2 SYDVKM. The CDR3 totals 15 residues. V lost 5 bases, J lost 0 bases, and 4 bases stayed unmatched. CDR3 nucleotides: TGTGCCAGCAGTCTCCGGGACAGGAGCACAGATACGCAGTATTTT. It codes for CASSLRDRSTDTQYF.

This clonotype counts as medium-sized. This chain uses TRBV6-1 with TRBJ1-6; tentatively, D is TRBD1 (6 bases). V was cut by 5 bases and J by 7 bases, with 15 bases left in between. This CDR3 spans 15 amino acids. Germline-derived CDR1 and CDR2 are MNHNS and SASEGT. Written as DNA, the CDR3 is TGTGCCAGCAGTCGTGCGGACAGCCGAAATTCACCCCTCCACTTT. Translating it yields CASSRADSRNSPLHF.

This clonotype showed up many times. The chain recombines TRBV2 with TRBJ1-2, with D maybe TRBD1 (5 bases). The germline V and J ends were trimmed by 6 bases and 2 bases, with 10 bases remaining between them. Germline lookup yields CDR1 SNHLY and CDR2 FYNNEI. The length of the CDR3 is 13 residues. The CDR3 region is CASRRGPNYGYTF. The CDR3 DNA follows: TGTGCCAGCAGGAGGGGCCCAAACTATGGCTACACCTTC.

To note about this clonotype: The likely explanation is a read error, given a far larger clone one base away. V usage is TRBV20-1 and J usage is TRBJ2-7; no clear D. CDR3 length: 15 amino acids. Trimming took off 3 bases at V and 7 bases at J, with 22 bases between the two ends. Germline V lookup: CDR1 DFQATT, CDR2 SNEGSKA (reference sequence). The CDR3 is CSARARADRYNEQYF. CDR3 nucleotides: TGCAGTGCTAGGGCGCGTGCGGATCGCTACAATGAGCAGTACTTC.

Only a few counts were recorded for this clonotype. The CDR3 reads CASSINSYNEQFF. The DNA for the CDR3 is TGTGCCAGTAGTATAAATAGCTACAATGAGCAGTTCTTC. The gene calls are TRBV19 and TRBJ2-1; D is unclear. Germline V CDR1 and CDR2: LNHDA, SQIVND (reference sequence). CDR3 length: 13 amino acids. Trimming stripped 2 bases from V and 3 bases from J, with 5 bases between.

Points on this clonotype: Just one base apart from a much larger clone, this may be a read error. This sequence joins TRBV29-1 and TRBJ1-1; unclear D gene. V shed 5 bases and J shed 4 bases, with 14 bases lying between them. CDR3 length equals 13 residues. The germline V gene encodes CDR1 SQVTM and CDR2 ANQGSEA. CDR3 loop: CSVRKGVSTEAFF. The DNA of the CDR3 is TGCAGCGTTAGAAAGGGAGTGAGCACTGAAGCTTTCTTT.

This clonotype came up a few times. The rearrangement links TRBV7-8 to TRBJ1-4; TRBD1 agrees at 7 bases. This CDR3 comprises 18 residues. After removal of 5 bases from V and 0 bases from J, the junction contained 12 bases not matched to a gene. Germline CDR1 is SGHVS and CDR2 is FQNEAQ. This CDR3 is CASSLFAVTGATNEKLFF. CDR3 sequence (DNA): TGTGCCAGCAGCCTTTTCGCCGTCACAGGGGCAACTAATGAAAAACTGTTTTTT. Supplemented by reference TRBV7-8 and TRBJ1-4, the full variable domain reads GAGVSQSPRYKVAKRGQDVALRCDPISGHVSLFWYQQALGQGPEFLTYFQNEAQLDKSGLPSDRFFAERPEGSVSTLKIQRTQQEDSAVYLCASSLFAVTGATNEKLFFGSGTQLSVL.

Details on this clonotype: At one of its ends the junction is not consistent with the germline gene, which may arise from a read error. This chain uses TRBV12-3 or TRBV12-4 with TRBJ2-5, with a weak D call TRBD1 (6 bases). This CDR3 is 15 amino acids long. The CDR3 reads CASSSSQGYQETQCF. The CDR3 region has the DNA TGTGCCAGCAGTTCGAGTCAGGGGTACCAAGAGACCCAGTGCTTC.

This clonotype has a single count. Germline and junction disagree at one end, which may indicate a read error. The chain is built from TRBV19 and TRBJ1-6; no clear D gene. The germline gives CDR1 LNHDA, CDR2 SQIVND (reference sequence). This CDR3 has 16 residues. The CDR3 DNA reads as TGCGCCATTAGTATAGGTGGAGCAGGATGGGGTTCACCCCTCCACTTT. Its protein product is CAISIGGAGWGSPLHF.

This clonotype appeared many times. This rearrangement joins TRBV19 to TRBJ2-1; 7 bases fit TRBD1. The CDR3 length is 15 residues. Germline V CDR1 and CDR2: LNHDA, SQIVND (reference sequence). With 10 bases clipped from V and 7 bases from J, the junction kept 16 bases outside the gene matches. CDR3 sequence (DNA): TGTGCCACCCAGTCTCACAGACAGGGTGGGAATGAGCAGTTCTTC. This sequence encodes CATQSHRQGGNEQFF.

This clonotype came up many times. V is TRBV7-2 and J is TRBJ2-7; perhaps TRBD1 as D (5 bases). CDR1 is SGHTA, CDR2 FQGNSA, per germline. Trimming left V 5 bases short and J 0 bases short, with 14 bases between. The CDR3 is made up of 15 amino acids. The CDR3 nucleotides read TGTGCCAGCAGCACACATCAGGGTCCCTCCTACGAGCAGTACTTC. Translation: CASSTHQGPSYEQYF.

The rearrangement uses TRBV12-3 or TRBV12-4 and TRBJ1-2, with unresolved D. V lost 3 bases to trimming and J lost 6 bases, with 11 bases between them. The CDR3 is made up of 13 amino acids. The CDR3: CASSFGVLDGYTF. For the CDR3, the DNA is TGTGCCAGCAGTTTTGGGGTGCTGGATGGCTACACCTTC.

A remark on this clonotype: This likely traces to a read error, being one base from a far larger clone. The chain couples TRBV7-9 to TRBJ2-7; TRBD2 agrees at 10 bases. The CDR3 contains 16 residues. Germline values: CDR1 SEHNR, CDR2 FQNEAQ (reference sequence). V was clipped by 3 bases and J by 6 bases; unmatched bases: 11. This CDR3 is CASSFPLAGEFGEQYF. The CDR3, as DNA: TGTGCCAGCAGCTTCCCGCTAGCGGGGGAGTTTGGCGAGCAGTACTTC.

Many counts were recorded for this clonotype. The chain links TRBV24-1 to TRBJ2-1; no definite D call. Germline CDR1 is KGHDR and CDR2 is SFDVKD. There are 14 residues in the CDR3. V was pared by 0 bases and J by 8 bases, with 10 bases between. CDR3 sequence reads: CATSDLARRDEQFF. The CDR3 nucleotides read TGTGCCACCAGTGATTTGGCCCGTAGGGATGAGCAGTTCTTC.

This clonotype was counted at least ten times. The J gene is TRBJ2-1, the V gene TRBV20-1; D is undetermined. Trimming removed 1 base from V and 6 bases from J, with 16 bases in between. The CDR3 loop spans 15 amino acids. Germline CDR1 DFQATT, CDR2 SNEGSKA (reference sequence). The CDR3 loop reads CSARALQIFRNEQFF. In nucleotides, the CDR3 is TGCAGTGCTAGAGCCCTACAGATATTCCGCAATGAGCAGTTCTTC.